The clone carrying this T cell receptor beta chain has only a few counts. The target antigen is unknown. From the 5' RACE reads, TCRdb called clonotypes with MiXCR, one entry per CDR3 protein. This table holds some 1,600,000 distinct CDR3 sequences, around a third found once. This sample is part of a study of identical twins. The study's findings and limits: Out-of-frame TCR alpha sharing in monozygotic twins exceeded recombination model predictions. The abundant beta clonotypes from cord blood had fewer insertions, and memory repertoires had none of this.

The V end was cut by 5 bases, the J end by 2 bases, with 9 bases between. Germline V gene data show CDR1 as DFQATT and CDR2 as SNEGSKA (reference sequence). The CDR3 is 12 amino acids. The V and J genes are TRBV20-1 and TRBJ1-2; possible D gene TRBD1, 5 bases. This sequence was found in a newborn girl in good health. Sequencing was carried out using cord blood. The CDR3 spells CSAYRDNYGYTF. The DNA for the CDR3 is TGCAGTGCTTACCGGGACAACTATGGCTACACCTTC.